Following are 20 T cell receptor beta chains from one sample sequenced in a study of T cell responses to AZD1222 COVID-19 vaccine. Method: immunoSEQ multiplex PCR; TCRdb's copy keeps in-frame clones and lacks some. The sample yields around 88,000 clones, roughly nine tenths seen once. This sample comprised peripheral blood, obtained on day 0 of AZD1222 vaccination. The receptor source for this set is an adult in good health.

This clone was recorded once. The gene calls are TRBV28 and TRBJ2-2, with no clear D. CDR3 length equals 15 residues. Trimming took 2 bases from V and 5 from J, leaving 12 bases between them. The germline CDR1 and CDR2 sequences are MDHEN and SYDVKM. CDR3 coding DNA: TGTGCCAGCAGTTTACCCCCCGGAATGACCGGGGAGCTGTTTTTT. Protein product: CASSLPPGMTGELFF.

The V call is TRBV5-1, the J call TRBJ2-7; D perhaps matches TRBD1 (6 bases). V gave up 4 bases and J gave up 1 base, with 12 bases separating them. The CDR3 extends over 14 amino acids. In germline, CDR1 is SGHRS, CDR2 YFSETQ. As DNA, the CDR3 is TGCGCCAGCAGCCCCGGGACAACTTCCTACGAGCAGTACTTC. As protein: CASSPGTTSYEQYF.

The genes are TRBV2 and TRBJ1-1; tentatively, D is TRBD1 (5 bases). This CDR3 has 13 residues. The germline V gene has CDR1 SNHLY and CDR2 FYNNEI. Trimming stripped 6 bases from V and 1 base from J, with 9 bases between. The CDR3 here is CASRAQGNTEAFF. The CDR3 nucleotides are TGTGCCAGCAGAGCTCAGGGGAACACTGAAGCTTTCTTT.

The rearrangement uses TRBV7-3 and TRBJ2-1; 10 positions agree with TRBD1. This CDR3 region has 14 residues. The germline V gene encodes CDR1 SGHTA and CDR2 FQGTGA. With V trimmed by 5 bases and J by 8 bases, 6 bases remained unmatched. CDR3 nucleotide sequence: TGTGCCAGCAGCCCCAGGACAGGGGGAGATGAGCAGTTCTTC. This codes for CASSPRTGGDEQFF.

This clone was picked up a small number of times. This chain joins TRBV28 and TRBJ1-2; D gene uncertain. CDR3 length: 14 residues. Per the germline V gene, CDR1 is MDHEN and CDR2 is SYDVKM. Trimming shortened V by 4 bases and J by 6 bases, and 15 bases separated the two germline ends. CDR3 DNA: TGTGCCAGCAGTTCTCTACAGCAGAACGATGGCTACACCTTC. It encodes CASSSLQQNDGYTF.

A single count supports this clone. CDR3 protein: CASVGVTANYGYTF. The CDR3 region has the DNA TGTGCCAGCGTGGGGGTAACAGCTAACTATGGCTACACCTTC. The rearrangement joins TRBV2 to TRBJ1-2, with D perhaps TRBD1 (5 bases). The ends were cut back, 8 bases at V and 0 bases at J, with 13 bases in the middle. Germline CDR1 reads SNHLY; CDR2 reads FYNNEI. The CDR3 runs 14 residues.

The V gene is TRBV6-2 or TRBV6-3, the J gene TRBJ2-7, with D hard to call. The CDR3 is 13 residues long. The V gene's germline CDR1 is MNHEY and CDR2 SVGEGT. V lost 6 bases, J lost 5 bases, and 14 bases lay in between. The CDR3 sequence is CASSQNSNHEQYF. CDR3 DNA: TGTGCCAGCAGCCAAAACTCCAACCACGAGCAGTACTTC.

The gene calls are TRBV3-1 (or the pseudogene TRBV3-2) and TRBJ2-7, with 7 bases fitting TRBD1. CDR1 is LGHDT, CDR2 YNNKEL, per germline (reference sequence). This CDR3 is built from 13 residues. With V trimmed by 4 bases and J by 2 bases, 2 bases remained unmatched. The CDR3 nucleotides read TGTGCCAGCAGCCCCGGGACAGCCTACGAGCAGTACTTC. Translated, it gives CASSPGTAYEQYF.

The chain uses TRBV24-1 and TRBJ1-1; the match to TRBD1 covers 9 bases. Germline V gene sequence: CDR1 KGHDR, CDR2 SFDVKD. Trimming removed 4 bases from V and 0 bases from J; junction bases left unmatched: 2. This CDR3 is 15 amino acids long. CDR3 bases: TGTGCCACCAGTGAGCGGACAGGGGTGAACACTGAAGCTTTCTTT. It is translated as CATSERTGVNTEAFF.

The chain employs TRBV19 and TRBJ2-1; 8 bases map to TRBD1. Trimming took 4 bases from V and 8 from J; bases not matched to a gene: 1. Germline V CDR1 and CDR2: LNHDA, SQIVND (reference sequence). The CDR3 length is 12 residues. The CDR3 region is CASSTGGYEQFF. CDR3 nucleotide sequence: TGTGCCAGTAGTACAGGGGGCTATGAGCAGTTCTTC.

J is TRBJ1-5 and V is TRBV6-5; D gene uncertain. The CDR3 length is 13 residues. The germline CDR1 and CDR2 sequences are MNHEY and SVGAGI. With 6 bases removed from V and 4 bases from J, the gap between germline ends came to 10 bases. Written as DNA, the CDR3 is TGTGCCAGCAGCCTGGATTCAAATCAGCCCCAGCATTTT. This translates into CASSLDSNQPQHF.

V and J are TRBV18 and TRBJ1-2; no firm D call. Trimming pared 1 base from V and 6 bases from J, leaving 12 bases between. CDR3 length: 14 residues. Germline CDR1 is KGHSH and CDR2 is LQKENI. The CDR3 region has the DNA TGTGCCAGCTCACCACAAAGTTCTGGTCATGGCTACACCTTC. Translating gives CASSPQSSGHGYTF.

This clone was seen a single time. This chain uses TRBV10-3 with TRBJ1-1; D perhaps matches TRBD1 (5 bases). The CDR3 is made up of 12 amino acids. CDR1 ENHRY and CDR2 SYGVKD come from the germline V gene. The ends were cut back, 3 bases at V and 11 bases at J, with 13 bases in the middle. CDR3 sequence (DNA): TGTGCCATCAGTGACAGGGACCTTCAGGCTTTCTTT. It translates to CAISDRDLQAFF.

The V gene is TRBV5-1, the J gene TRBJ1-1; D perhaps matches TRBD1 (6 bases). With 0 bases removed from V and 3 bases from J, the gap between germline ends came to 12 bases. Germline V gene data show CDR1 as SGHRS and CDR2 as YFSETQ. The CDR3 extends over 15 amino acids. CDR3 residues: CASSLGTGWDTEAFF. The CDR3 DNA follows: TGCGCCAGCAGCTTGGGCACAGGGTGGGACACTGAAGCTTTCTTT. Based on the CDR3 plus reference TRBV5-1 and TRBJ1-1, the full variable domain is KAGVTQTPRYLIKTRGQQVTLSCSPISGHRSVSWYQQTPGQGLQFLFEYFSETQRNKGNFPGRFSGRQFSNSRSEMNVSTLELGDSALYLCASSLGTGWDTEAFFGQGTRLTVV.

The chain employs TRBV7-3 and TRBJ1-5; 7 bases align to TRBD1. The CDR3 runs to 15 residues. The trim removed 2 bases at V and 5 bases at J, leaving 6 bases unmatched. The germline V gene encodes CDR1 SGHTA and CDR2 FQGTGA. The chain's CDR3 is CASSLVTGRDQPQHF. The CDR3, as DNA: TGTGCCAGCAGCTTAGTGACAGGGAGGGATCAGCCCCAGCATTTT.

The chain uses TRBV7-9 and TRBJ1-1, with D tentatively TRBD1 (5 bases). The CDR3 consists of 13 residues. Trimming took 3 bases from V and 4 from J, leaving 9 bases between them. Germline V CDR1 and CDR2: SEHNR, FQNEAQ (reference sequence). The CDR3 reads CASSFQGSTEAFF. In DNA, the CDR3 is TGTGCCAGCAGCTTTCAGGGATCCACTGAAGCTTTCTTT. Combining the CDR3 with reference TRBV7-9 and TRBJ1-1 gives the whole variable domain DTGVSQNPRHKITKRGQNVTFRCDPISEHNRLYWYRQTLGQGPEFLTYFQNEAQLEKSRLLSDRFSAERPKGSFSTLEIQRTEQGDSAMYLCASSFQGSTEAFFGQGTRLTVV.

The chain employs TRBV27 and TRBJ2-1, with 15 bases fitting TRBD2. This CDR3 is 16 amino acids long. Germline CDR1 MNHEY, CDR2 SMNVEV (reference sequence). V gave up 3 bases and J gave up 7 bases; unmatched junction bases: 4. CDR3 sequence (DNA): TGTGCCAGCAGTTTGGGACTAGCGGGAGGAGCGAATGAGCAGTTCTTC. This codes for CASSLGLAGGANEQFF.

The chain recombines TRBV28 with TRBJ2-3; D perhaps matches TRBD2 (6 bases). There are 16 residues in the CDR3. V was pared by 2 bases and J by 3 bases, with 15 bases between. Germline V gives CDR1 MDHEN, CDR2 SYDVKM. The chain's CDR3 is CASSLAGPGETDTQYF. The DNA for the CDR3 is TGTGCCAGCAGTTTAGCGGGGCCCGGGGAGACAGATACGCAGTATTTT.

This sequence joins TRBV19 and TRBJ2-5; D may be TRBD1 (6 bases). This CDR3 spans 15 amino acids. Trimming stripped 4 bases from V and 5 bases from J, with 17 bases between. The germline gives CDR1 LNHDA, CDR2 SQIVND (reference sequence). The CDR3 DNA follows: TGTGCCAGTAGTAACAGGGACCAAAGGGGGGAGACCCAGTACTTC. It specifies CASSNRDQRGETQYF.

The CDR3 here is CASSRGQGESQPQHF. The CDR3, as DNA: TGTGCCAGCAGCAGGGGACAGGGGGAGAGTCAGCCCCAGCATTTT. V usage is TRBV28 and J usage is TRBJ1-5, with 11 bases identical to TRBD1. With V trimmed by 6 bases and J by 6 bases, 7 bases remained unmatched. This CDR3 contains 15 residues. Germline V gene data show CDR1 as MDHEN and CDR2 as SYDVKM. The variable domain in full, with the rest retrieved from reference TRBV28 and TRBJ1-5, is DVKVTQSSRYLVKRTGEKVFLECVQDMDHENMFWYRQDPGLGLRLIYFSYDVKMKEKGDIPEGYSVSREKKERFSLILESASTNQTSMYLCASSRGQGESQPQHFGDGTRLSIL.